Below are 25 T cell receptor beta chains sequenced from a single sample in a study of T cell changes during pregnancy in multiple sclerosis (dated by TCRdb to about 2019). The library came from the immunoSEQ multiplex PCR assay. Drawn from immuneACCESS, this table holds only the in-frame rearrangements with V and J called that TCRdb kept. Clones are partly lost; checked studies trace under half to an unresolved V gene and leave the rest unexplained. The sample has roughly 50,000 clones on record, 80% to 95% of them singletons. The ten largest make up approximately 1.2% of the sample. The sequencing used peripheral blood, collected after pregnancy. These receptors were collected from a female donor in good health, enrolled as a control in a pregnancy study.

The CDR3 nucleotides read TGTGCCAGTAGGGGGACAGGGAATCCTGAAGCTTTCTTT. Amino acids: CASRGTGNPEAFF. The chain carries TRBV19 and TRBJ1-1; TRBD1 matches 9 bases. V lost 6 bases to trimming and J lost 6 bases; unmatched junction nucleotides: 5. This CDR3 is 13 amino acids long. CDR1 and CDR2 (germline): LNHDA, SQIVND (reference sequence). Combining the CDR3 with reference TRBV19 and TRBJ1-1 gives the whole variable domain DGGITQSPKYLFRKEGQNVTLSCEQNLNHDAMYWYRQDPGQGLRLIYYSQIVNDFQKGDIAEGYSVSREKKESFPLTVTSAQKNPTAFYLCASRGTGNPEAFFGQGTRLTVV.

This chain connects TRBV9 to TRBJ2-1, with TRBD2 as a possible D gene (6 bases). Deletions cut 0 bases from V and 4 bases from J, with 17 bases between. The germline CDR1 and CDR2 sequences are SGDLS and YYNGEE. The length of the CDR3 is 17 residues. CDR3 nucleotide sequence: TGTGCCAGCAGCGTAGTTAGCGGAGGGCCGGGATACAATGAGCAGTTCTTC. Protein: CASSVVSGGPGYNEQFF.

This chain joins TRBV5-1 and TRBJ2-7; TRBD1 matches at 8 bases. Per germline, CDR1 SGHRS and CDR2 YFSETQ. V gave up 4 bases and J gave up 6 bases; unmatched junction bases: 6. This CDR3 is 13 amino acids long. CDR3 sequence: CASSPRGPGEQYF. In nucleotides, the CDR3 is TGCGCCAGCAGCCCCAGGGGGCCGGGCGAGCAGTACTTC. The full variable domain, in which reference TRBV5-1 and TRBJ2-7 provide the parts outside the CDR3, is KAGVTQTPRYLIKTRGQQVTLSCSPISGHRSVSWYQQTPGQGLQFLFEYFSETQRNKGNFPGRFSGRQFSNSRSEMNVSTLELGDSALYLCASSPRGPGEQYFGPGTRLTVT.

This clone was picked up one time. This chain uses TRBV11-2 with TRBJ2-7; 7 bases line up with TRBD2. From germline, CDR1 is SGHAT and CDR2 FQNNGV. Trimming took 5 bases from V and 0 from J; bases not matched to a gene: 7. This CDR3 contains 15 residues. The DNA of the CDR3 is TGTGCCAGCAGCCCTCTAACGGGGGGCTCCTACGAGCAGTACTTC. This translates into CASSPLTGGSYEQYF.

V usage is TRBV7-9 and J usage is TRBJ2-4; possible D gene TRBD1, 6 bases. The CDR3 extends over 16 amino acids. Trimming shortened V by 4 bases and J by 0 bases, and 13 bases separated the two germline ends. From germline, CDR1 is SEHNR and CDR2 FQNEAQ (reference sequence). In DNA, the CDR3 is TGTGCCAGCAGCTCCTGGACAGTCCTAGCCAAAAACATTCAGTACTTC. It specifies CASSSWTVLAKNIQYF.

J is TRBJ2-3 and V is TRBV25-1; D is undetermined. V lost 6 bases and J 1 base, leaving 11 bases between the germline ends. The CDR3 spans 14 residues. Germline-derived CDR1 and CDR2 are MGHDK and SYGVNS. The CDR3 coding sequence is TGTGCCAGCAGCCCTTTATCGGGCACAGATACGCAGTATTTT. This translates into CASSPLSGTDTQYF.

The chain joins TRBV28 to TRBJ2-7, with 16 positions matching TRBD2. Germline CDR1 MDHEN, CDR2 SYDVKM. With V trimmed by 2 bases and J by 6 bases, 1 base remained unmatched. This CDR3 spans 15 amino acids. The CDR3 DNA sequence: TGTGCCAGCAGTTTAGGGACTAGCGGGAGGGCCGAGCAGTACTTC. This encodes CASSLGTSGRAEQYF.

The rearrangement links TRBV5-1 to TRBJ1-1, with 7 nucleotides matching TRBD1. With V trimmed by 0 bases and J by 2 bases, 4 bases remained unmatched. Looked up from germline, CDR1 is SGHRS and CDR2 is YFSETQ. This CDR3 contains 15 residues. The CDR3 coding sequence is TGCGCCAGCAGCTTGGCGGGGGACAGCAACACTGAAGCTTTCTTT. It codes for CASSLAGDSNTEAFF.

The chain is built from TRBV27 and TRBJ1-2; 12 bases line up with TRBD1. The V gene end was trimmed by 5 bases and the J gene end by 5 bases; junction bases not matched to a gene: 6. CDR3 length equals 15 residues. Germline V lookup: CDR1 MNHEY, CDR2 SMNVEV (reference sequence). CDR3 DNA: TGTGCCAGCAGTCCGGGGACAGGGGGCGGATATGGCTACACCTTC. Translated: CASSPGTGGGYGYTF.

The chain links TRBV7-8 to TRBJ2-6; D uncertain. Trimming cost V 5 bases and J 0 bases, with 11 bases left between them. Germline CDR1 SGHVS, CDR2 FQNEAQ. This CDR3 is 16 amino acids long. The CDR3 here is CASSPRTPSGANVLTF. The DNA of the CDR3 is TGTGCCAGCAGCCCCAGAACCCCCTCTGGGGCCAACGTCCTGACTTTC. Together with reference TRBV7-8 and TRBJ2-6, the CDR3 gives the full variable domain: GAGVSQSPRYKVAKRGQDVALRCDPISGHVSLFWYQQALGQGPEFLTYFQNEAQLDKSGLPSDRFFAERPEGSVSTLKIQRTQQEDSAVYLCASSPRTPSGANVLTFGAGSRLTVL.

This chain links TRBV19 with TRBJ1-2; TRBD1 is a possible D gene (6 bases). CDR3 size: 14 residues. V lost 7 bases and J 2 bases, leaving 14 bases between the germline ends. CDR1 and CDR2 from the germline V gene are LNHDA and SQIVND (reference sequence). CDR3 nucleotides: TGTGCCAGTAAAACAGGGCCTTTAAACTATGGCTACACCTTC. Protein product: CASKTGPLNYGYTF.

The chain couples TRBV7-2 to TRBJ2-2; D is ambiguous. The germline CDR1 and CDR2 sequences are SGHTA and FQGNSA. This CDR3 contains 14 residues. The V end lost 1 base, the J end lost 5 bases, and 8 bases lay between the germline ends. The CDR3 region is CASSLGLETGELFF. Here the CDR3 DNA reads TGTGCCAGCAGCTTAGGTCTCGAGACCGGGGAGCTGTTTTTT. The full variable domain, in which reference TRBV7-2 and TRBJ2-2 provide the parts outside the CDR3, is GAGVSQSPSNKVTEKGKDVELRCDPISGHTALYWYRQSLGQGLEFLIYFQGNSAPDKSGLPSDRFSAERTGGSVSTLTIQRTQQEDSAVYLCASSLGLETGELFFGEGSRLTVL.

V is TRBV2 and J is TRBJ2-7, with D perhaps TRBD2 (5 bases). Germline lookup yields CDR1 SNHLY and CDR2 FYNNEI. Trimming shortened V by 6 bases and J by 0 bases, and 6 bases separated the two germline ends. This CDR3 is built from 12 residues. CDR3 sequence: CASSGDSYEQYF. DNA for the CDR3: TGTGCCAGCAGCGGGGACTCCTACGAGCAGTACTTC. The whole variable domain, remainder taken from reference TRBV2 and TRBJ2-7, is EPEVTQTPSHQVTQMGQEVILRCVPISNHLYFYWYRQILGQKVEFLVSFYNNEISEKSEIFDDQFSVERPDGSNFTLKIRSTKLEDSAMYFCASSGDSYEQYFGPGTRLTVT.

The CDR3 coding sequence is TGTGCCAGCAGCTTAGGCGGGGCAGGGAGCCCCTATGGCTACACCTTC. This sequence encodes CASSLGGAGSPYGYTF. The rearrangement joins TRBV7-2 to TRBJ1-2, with D tentatively TRBD1 (5 bases). The CDR3 is made up of 16 amino acids. Germline V gene sequence: CDR1 SGHTA, CDR2 FQGNSA. V dropped 1 base and J dropped 4 bases, with 16 bases sitting between them.

The chain couples TRBV7-2 to TRBJ2-5; TRBD2 aligns across 11 bases. The J segment lost 8 bases and the V segment lost 5 bases, leaving 4 bases of the junction unmatched. Per germline, CDR1 SGHTA and CDR2 FQGNSA. This CDR3 is 13 amino acids long. CDR3 sequence: CASSPTSGGTQYF. CDR3 in DNA: TGTGCCAGCAGCCCTACTAGCGGGGGTACCCAGTACTTC.

The chain is built from TRBV4-2 and TRBJ1-5; maybe TRBD1 (5 bases). Germline CDR1 is LGHNA and CDR2 is YNFKEQ. Trimming pared 4 bases from V and 5 bases from J, leaving 15 bases between. The CDR3 spans 15 residues. The CDR3 DNA is TGTGCCAGCAGCCGGTCGGGGGGAGTCGATCAGCCCCAGCATTTT. Its translation: CASSRSGGVDQPQHF.

V usage is TRBV30 and J usage is TRBJ2-6; TRBD1 matches at 9 bases. The CDR3 is made up of 14 amino acids. With 7 bases clipped from V and 3 bases from J, the junction kept 4 bases outside the gene matches. CDR1 and CDR2 (germline): GTSNPN, SVGIG (reference sequence). Here the CDR3 DNA reads TGTGCCTTACAGGGGGCAGGTGGGGCCAACGTCCTGACTTTC. As protein: CALQGAGGANVLTF.

This clone is large by share. The chain recombines TRBV7-9 with TRBJ1-1; D is unclear. Trimming pared 5 bases from V and 8 bases from J, leaving 9 bases between. Looked up from germline, CDR1 is SEHNR and CDR2 is FQNEAQ (reference sequence). The CDR3 runs 11 residues. The CDR3 sequence is CASSRSREAFF. In nucleotides, the CDR3 is TGTGCCAGCAGCAGGAGTCGGGAAGCTTTCTTT.

The rearrangement joins TRBV11-2 to TRBJ1-4, with TRBD1 matching over 9 bases. The CDR3 covers 16 residues. The germline gives CDR1 SGHAT, CDR2 FQNNGV. V lost 2 bases to trimming and J lost 8 bases; unmatched junction nucleotides: 9. As DNA, the CDR3 is TGTGCCAGCAGCTTATACAGGGGACAGGGAAACGAAAAACTGTTTTTT. Translating it yields CASSLYRGQGNEKLFF.

The V call is TRBV18, the J call TRBJ2-2, with D possibly TRBD2 on 5 matching bases. The CDR3 sequence is 16 residues long. Trimming took off 1 base at V and 6 bases at J, with 15 bases between the two ends. Germline V gene lookup returns CDR1 KGHSH and CDR2 LQKENI. The CDR3 nucleotides are TGTGCCAGCTCACCACGATCCCTAGCTGGGGCCGGGGAGCTGTTTTTT. Amino acids: CASSPRSLAGAGELFF.

CDR3 protein: CASRATGFMWDYGYTF. CDR3 nucleotide sequence: TGTGCCAGCAGGGCGACAGGGTTTATGTGGGACTATGGCTACACCTTC. The chain combines TRBV7-2 with TRBJ1-2; 7 bases agree with TRBD1. Per germline, CDR1 SGHTA and CDR2 FQGNSA. The V gene end was trimmed by 6 bases and the J gene end by 3 bases; junction bases not matched to a gene: 13. The CDR3 runs to 16 residues. The complete variable domain, with remaining parts taken from reference TRBV7-2 and TRBJ1-2, reads GAGVSQSPSNKVTEKGKDVELRCDPISGHTALYWYRQSLGQGLEFLIYFQGNSAPDKSGLPSDRFSAERTGGSVSTLTIQRTQQEDSAVYLCASRATGFMWDYGYTFGSGTRLTVV.

A single count supports this clone. V gene TRBV7-2 combines with J gene TRBJ1-5, with a possible D match to TRBD1 (6 bases). Per germline, CDR1 SGHTA and CDR2 FQGNSA. V gave up 5 bases and J gave up 5 bases, with 13 bases separating them. CDR3 size: 14 residues. DNA for the CDR3: TGTGCCAGCAGCGCAGACAGGACCGATCAGCCCCAGCATTTT. It translates to CASSADRTDQPQHF.

The chain combines TRBV10-3 with TRBJ1-2, with D possibly TRBD1 on 6 matching bases. The germline V and J ends were trimmed by 2 bases and 0 bases, with 13 bases remaining between them. Germline CDR1 reads ENHRY; CDR2 reads SYGVKD. The CDR3 sequence is 16 residues long. CDR3 sequence (DNA): TGTGCCATCAGTGAGATGACAGGCCGCTCTAACTATGGCTACACCTTC. Its translation: CAISEMTGRSNYGYTF.

The chain combines TRBV23-1 with TRBJ1-1, with D possibly TRBD1 on 6 matching bases. TRBV23-1 has ORF status, its function being uncertain. This CDR3 spans 12 amino acids. The V end lost 4 bases, the J end lost 8 bases, and 11 bases lay between the germline ends. The DNA for the CDR3 is TGCGCCAGCAGTCGACAGGTTAGAGAAGCTTTCTTT. Protein: CASSRQVREAFF.

V usage is TRBV15 and J usage is TRBJ2-2; D ambiguous. V lost 1 base and J lost 1, with 7 bases in between. Germline V gives CDR1 LNHNV, CDR2 YYDKDF (reference sequence). The CDR3 runs to 15 residues. CDR3 sequence reads: CATSRGALNTGELFF. DNA for the CDR3: TGTGCCACCAGCAGAGGGGCCCTGAACACCGGGGAGCTGTTTTTT.